This TCR beta chain is from a study of T cells in Graves' hyperthyroidism and ophthalmopathy. Across the study: It was at initial diagnosis, before any treatment, that peripheral blood was collected. Study results and limitations: Most clonotypes expanded in the thyroid (above 0.001) were also present in blood. A 13 V-J model separated ophthalmopathy from stable hyperthyroidism.

This clonotype was counted many times. What it recognizes is unknown. The PBMCs were taken from less than 11 ml of fresh peripheral blood. Researchers took RNA transcripts and amplified the TCR beta CDR3 regions from them. The study used the HTBI primer set for a first-round RT-PCR of the TCR CDR3. One entry per CDR3 protein, called by TCRdb with MiXCR from the multiplex PCR reads. Among 380,000 or so distinct CDR3 sequences listed, about a fifth were seen once. The source is a woman aged 18-35 years with Graves' hyperthyroidism. The sample comprised blood.

The CDR3 spells CASSPGRRGEQYF. As DNA, the CDR3 is TGTGCCAGCAGCCCTGGACGGCGCGGCGAGCAGTACTTC. The gene calls are TRBV11-3 and TRBJ2-7; D is ambiguous. Germline V lookup: CDR1 SGHNT, CDR2 YENEEA. The CDR3 extends over 13 amino acids. The V and J ends lost 5 bases and 6 bases respectively, with 14 bases between them.